This is a list of T cell receptor beta chains from one sample in a study of blood T cell repertoires in COVID-19. The repertoire was sequenced with immunoSEQ multiplex PCR; TCRdb's copy has only in-frame clones and lacks some. The sample has roughly 230,000 clones; around 82% are singletons. Source material: peripheral blood. These receptors originate from a man aged 35-49 years with active or convalescent COVID-19. CDR3s include the opening cysteine and the closing phenylalanine or tryptophan. A D gene is named only where the DNA matches it firmly. Clone size, where shown, is once, few, many, or a class for clones that have expanded.

D: .
size: .
J: TRBJ2-7
V: TRBV6-5
DNA: TGTGCCAGCAGTTACCTGCCGGGGAACTACGAGCAGTACTTC
CDR3: CASSYLPGNYEQYF

D: .
size: .
J: TRBJ2-3
V: TRBV7-3
DNA: TGTGCCAGCAGCCGTTTTGTGGGGGGAACAGATACGCAGTATTTT
CDR3: CASSRFVGGTDTQYF

D: .
size: once
J: TRBJ2-7
V: TRBV11-1
DNA: TGTGCCAGCAGCTTAGGACACTTCTACGAGCAGTACTTC
CDR3: CASSLGHFYEQYF

D: TRBD1
size: .
J: TRBJ1-6
V: TRBV6-6
DNA: TGTGCCAGCACCTTAGACAGGGGGAATTCACCCCTCCACTTT
CDR3: CASTLDRGNSPLHF

D: .
size: once
J: TRBJ2-3
V: TRBV6-1
DNA: TGTGCCAGCAGTGACCCGGGTCTAGAGGGCACAGATACGCAGTATTTT
CDR3: CASSDPGLEGTDTQYF

D: .
size: .
J: TRBJ1-2
V: TRBV7-8
DNA: TGTGCCAGCAGCTTATCCCTAACAGGGCTTAACTATGGCTACACCTTC
CDR3: CASSLSLTGLNYGYTF

D: TRBD2
size: .
J: TRBJ2-2
V: TRBV30
DNA: TGTGCCTGGAACCGACTAGCGGGGGTCGGGGAGCTGTTTTTT
CDR3: CAWNRLAGVGELFF

D: TRBD2
size: .
J: TRBJ2-1
V: TRBV27
DNA: TGTGCCAGCAGTTTGGGGGGGAGCGCTTACAATGAGCAGTTCTTC
CDR3: CASSLGGSAYNEQFF

D: .
size: .
J: TRBJ1-1
V: TRBV12-3/TRBV12-4
DNA: TGTGCCAGCAGTTTAGCCCGGGGCACTGAAGCTTTCTTT
CDR3: CASSLARGTEAFF

D: TRBD2
size: .
J: TRBJ2-3
V: TRBV9
DNA: TGTGCCAGCAGCGTAGCAGCGGGAGGGCTCACAGATACGCAGTATTTT
CDR3: CASSVAAGGLTDTQYF